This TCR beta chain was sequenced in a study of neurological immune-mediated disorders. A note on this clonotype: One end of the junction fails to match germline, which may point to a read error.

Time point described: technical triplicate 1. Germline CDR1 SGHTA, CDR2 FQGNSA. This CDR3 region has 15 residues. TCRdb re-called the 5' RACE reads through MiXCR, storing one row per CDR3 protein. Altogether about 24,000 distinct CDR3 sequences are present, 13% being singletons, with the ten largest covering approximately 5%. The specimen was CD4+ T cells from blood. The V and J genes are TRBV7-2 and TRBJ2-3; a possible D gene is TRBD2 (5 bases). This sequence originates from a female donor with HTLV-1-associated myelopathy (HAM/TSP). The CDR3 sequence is CANSSQLGNTGEQYF. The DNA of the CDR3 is TGTGCCAACAGCTCTCAACTAGGAAACACCGGGGAGCAGTATTTT.